These T cell receptor beta chains were read from a single sample in a study of cytomegalovirus exposure and HLA in healthy donors. Generated by immunoSEQ multiplex PCR, the TCRdb table keeps only in-frame clones and is missing some. The sample has about 59,000 clones, 80% seen once. The sequenced material came from PBMCs. The receptors stem from a woman in her thirties or forties in good health and CMV-seronegative. Each CDR3 is given with its conserved first and last residue. The D gene is left open where the match is weak. Size is omitted from some rows. Given values are once, few, many or a class for expanded clones.

v_gene	d_gene	abundance	j_gene	CDR3aa	CDR3nt
TRBV23-1	.	.	TRBJ2-1	CASSQSGEEEGIGEQFF	TGCGCCAGCAGTCAATCGGGGGAGGAGGAGGGAATAGGTGAGCAGTTCTTC
TRBV7-8	.	.	TRBJ1-2	CASSAIATYGYTF	TGTGCCAGCAGCGCCATCGCTACCTATGGCTACACCTTC
TRBV5-1	TRBD1	.	TRBJ2-1	CASSLVGTGNEQFF	TGCGCCAGCAGCTTGGTGGGGACAGGGAATGAGCAGTTCTTC
TRBV5-6	.	.	TRBJ1-1	CASSPGFSEAFF	TGTGCCAGCAGCCCAGGGTTTTCTGAAGCTTTCTTT
TRBV6-5	.	.	TRBJ2-7	CASSYSLSSGVGQYF	TGTGCCAGCAGTTACTCTTTATCATCGGGGGTAGGGCAGTACTTC
TRBV27	.	.	TRBJ2-7	CASSLRGEHSYEQYF	TGTGCCAGCAGTTTACGCGGGGAACACTCCTACGAGCAGTACTTC
TRBV6-4	TRBD1	.	TRBJ2-1	CASSPGTGGGDYQFF	TGTGCCAGCAGTCCCGGGACAGGGGGCGGCGACTACCAGTTCTTC
TRBV29-1	.	.	TRBJ1-2	CSVDGGYRPTSQEPLTTYGYTF	TGCAGCGTTGACGGGGGGTATCGGCCAACCTCTCAAGAGCCCCTGACAACATATGGCTACACCTTC
TRBV19	.	.	TRBJ2-1	CASRIDWSSYNEQFF	TGTGCCAGTAGAATCGACTGGAGCTCCTACAATGAGCAGTTCTTC
TRBV27	TRBD2	.	TRBJ2-1	CASSLSAGAVYEQFF	TGTGCCAGCAGTTTATCCGCGGGAGCCGTCTATGAGCAGTTCTTC
TRBV29-1	TRBD2	.	TRBJ2-3	CSVAETSGSTDTQYF	TGCAGCGTTGCCGAGACTAGCGGGTCCACAGATACGCAGTATTTT
TRBV25-1	TRBD2	.	TRBJ2-3	CASSGLAGTSGTDTQYF	TGTGCCAGCAGTGGGCTAGCCGGGACTAGCGGGACAGATACGCAGTATTTT
TRBV5-5	.	.	TRBJ1-4	CASSLQGNEKLFF	TGTGCCAGCAGCTTGCAGGGAAATGAAAAATTGTTTTTT
TRBV5-6	TRBD1	few	TRBJ1-5	CASSLKGQLSNQPQHF	TGTGCCAGCAGCTTGAAGGGACAGTTGTCTAATCAGCCCCAGCATTTT
TRBV27	TRBD2	.	TRBJ2-3	CASSSLAVFTDTQYF	TGTGCCAGCAGTTCCCTAGCGGTCTTCACAGATACGCAGTATTTT
TRBV4-2	TRBD2	.	TRBJ2-2	CASSLRTGGTGELFF	TGTGCCAGCAGCCTAAGGACGGGGGGCACCGGGGAGCTGTTTTTT
TRBV21-1	.	once	TRBJ2-7	CASSKGKAGVTYEQYF	TGTGCCAGCAGCAAAGGGAAAGCGGGAGTTACCTACGAGCAGTACTTC
TRBV28	TRBD2	once	TRBJ2-3	CASRGTRLAGVGTDTQYF	TGTGCCAGCAGAGGTACCCGACTAGCGGGAGTAGGCACAGATACGCAGTATTTT
TRBV10-1	TRBD2	.	TRBJ2-1	CASSESLAGGGLNEQFF	TGCGCCAGCAGTGAGTCCCTAGCGGGAGGTGGTTTAAATGAGCAGTTCTTC
TRBV6-1	.	.	TRBJ2-7	CASSGEGWYEQYF	TGTGCCAGCAGTGGAGAGGGCTGGTACGAGCAGTACTTC
TRBV30	.	.	TRBJ2-1	CAWKGNGNEQFF	TGTGCCTGGAAGGGGAATGGGAATGAGCAGTTCTTC
TRBV2	.	.	TRBJ1-1	CASRGGGWYPDTEAFF	TGTGCCAGCCGAGGCGGGGGGTGGTATCCCGACACTGAAGCTTTCTTT
TRBV9	.	.	TRBJ2-3	CASSPSGDTQYF	TGTGCCAGCAGCCCTTCGGGAGATACGCAGTATTTT
TRBV4-1	TRBD2	.	TRBJ2-1	CASSELAGIHNEQFF	TGCGCCAGCAGCGAACTAGCGGGGATACACAATGAGCAGTTCTTC
TRBV9	TRBD1	.	TRBJ2-1	CASSFGTGRGVDEQFF	TGTGCCAGCAGCTTCGGGACAGGCCGCGGGGTCGATGAGCAGTTCTTC
TRBV18	.	.	TRBJ1-5	CASSPGSNQPQHF	TGTGCCAGCTCACCAGGCAGCAATCAGCCCCAGCATTTT
TRBV18	TRBD2	.	TRBJ2-1	CASSLGTSPYNEQFF	TGTGCCAGCTCACTAGGGACTAGTCCCTACAATGAGCAGTTCTTC
TRBV28	TRBD1	.	TRBJ1-2	CASSPRTGGFSNYGYTF	TGTGCCAGCAGTCCACGGACAGGAGGCTTCTCCAACTATGGCTACACCTTC
TRBV4-1	.	.	TRBJ1-5	CASSPSRWRIGSNQPQHF	TGCGCCAGCAGCCCCTCCCGATGGAGGATCGGTAGCAATCAGCCCCAGCATTTT
TRBV28	TRBD2	.	TRBJ2-7	CASSGGRGPWEQYF	TGTGCCAGCAGTGGGGGGAGGGGACCATGGGAGCAGTACTTC
TRBV7-2	.	few	TRBJ2-7	CASSRYSASYEQYF	TGTGCCAGCAGCCGCTACAGTGCCTCCTACGAGCAGTACTTC
TRBV28	TRBD1	.	TRBJ2-3	CASRQGADTQYF	TGTGCCAGCAGACAGGGGGCTGATACGCAGTATTTT
TRBV11-2	TRBD1	.	TRBJ1-1	CASGQGRDTEAFF	TGTGCCAGTGGACAGGGAAGGGACACTGAAGCTTTCTTT